These T cell receptor beta chains were read from a single sample in a study of cytomegalovirus exposure and HLA in healthy donors. Some clones are missing from TCRdb's copy, which holds only in-frame ones; the method was immunoSEQ multiplex PCR. This repertoire shows 150,000 to 200,000 clones, around 77% found once; its top ten account for approximately 2.2%. The sequencing input was PBMCs. These receptors came from a woman aged 30 to 39 in good health and CMV-seropositive. Each CDR3 is given with its conserved first and last residue. A D gene is named only where the DNA matches it firmly. Not all rows give a size; the values are once, few, many and, for expanded clones, a class.

>TRBJ1-5|TRBD1|TRBV19|-
CASSMVEWAGGGPQHF
TGTGCCAGTAGTATGGTTGAATGGGCAGGGGGCGGACCCCAGCATTTT
>TRBJ1-1|-|TRBV7-9|-
CASSSQGQSEAFF
TGTGCCAGCAGCTCCCAAGGACAGTCTGAAGCTTTCTTT
>TRBJ2-5|-|TRBV7-2|-
CASSFFGRVETQYF
TGTGCCAGCAGCTTCTTCGGGCGGGTGGAGACCCAGTACTTC
>TRBJ1-1|-|TRBV30|-
CAWKQGDEAFF
TGTGCCTGGAAACAGGGCGATGAAGCTTTCTTT
>TRBJ1-2|-|TRBV28|once
CASSTAGSLNYGYTF
TGTGCCAGCAGTACCGCGGGAAGTCTAAACTATGGCTACACCTTC
>TRBJ2-7|TRBD1|TRBV28|-
CASLGTGGNEQYF
TGTGCCAGCCTCGGGACAGGGGGAAACGAGCAGTACTTC
>TRBJ1-6|-|TRBV5-1|-
CASSEGIRGSYNSPLHF
TGCGCCAGCAGCGAGGGGATCAGGGGTTCCTATAATTCACCCCTCCACTTT
>TRBJ1-2|-|TRBV19|-
CASTQLDRNYGYTF
TGTGCCAGTACCCAACTCGACAGAAACTATGGCTACACCTTC
>TRBJ2-3|TRBD1|TRBV11-2|few
CASSLELFGTGGTDTQYF
TGTGCCAGCAGCTTAGAGTTGTTCGGGACAGGGGGGACAGATACGCAGTATTTT
>TRBJ2-3|-|TRBV19|-
CASSIDRVGTDTQYF
TGTGCCAGTAGTATAGACAGGGTCGGGACAGATACGCAGTATTTT
>TRBJ2-6|-|TRBV2|-
CASRDSGSGANVLTF
TGTGCCAGCAGGGACTCGGGCTCTGGGGCCAACGTCCTGACTTTC
>TRBJ1-1|-|TRBV6-5|-
CASTHPGYTEAFF
TGTGCCAGCACCCATCCCGGGTATACTGAAGCTTTCTTT
>TRBJ1-5|TRBD1|TRBV2|-
CASSPGTGGYQPQHF
TGTGCCAGCAGTCCCGGGACAGGGGGCTATCAGCCCCAGCATTTT
>TRBJ1-5|TRBD1|TRBV19|-
CASSQEQGQPQHF
TGTGCCAGTAGCCAAGAACAGGGGCAGCCCCAGCATTTT
>TRBJ1-1|-|TRBV30|-
CAWSQKKPEAFF
TGTGCCTGGAGTCAAAAAAAGCCTGAAGCTTTCTTT
>TRBJ2-5|TRBD1|TRBV12-5|few
CASGDRGYQETQYF
TGTGCTAGTGGGGACAGGGGGTACCAAGAGACCCAGTACTTC
>TRBJ2-5|-|TRBV6-5|-
CATSEAETQYF
TGTGCCACCTCAGAAGCGGAGACCCAGTACTTC
>TRBJ2-3|TRBD2|TRBV19|-
CASSISSGGEGTQYF
TGTGCCAGTAGTATTTCTAGCGGGGGGGAAGGTACGCAGTATTTT
>TRBJ2-3|TRBD1|TRBV30|-
CAWSVLRTGRVPDTQYF
TGTGCCTGGAGTGTATTACGGACAGGACGAGTCCCAGATACGCAGTATTTT
>TRBJ1-3|-|TRBV9|-
CASSSDSHSGNTIYF
TGTGCCAGCAGCTCGGACAGTCACTCTGGAAACACCATATATTTT
>TRBJ1-1|-|TRBV7-9|-
CASSLESGTEAFF
TGTGCCAGCAGCTTAGAGTCAGGGACTGAAGCTTTCTTT
>TRBJ2-7|-|TRBV28|once
CATYSGVAYEQYF
TGTGCCACGTATTCGGGGGTGGCCTACGAGCAGTACTTC
>TRBJ2-5|-|TRBV25-1|-
CASGFVREETQYF
TGTGCCAGCGGCTTTGTGAGGGAAGAGACCCAGTACTTC
>TRBJ1-1|-|TRBV6-6|once
CASSPLQGKGTEAFF
TGTGCCAGCAGTCCACTGCAGGGGAAAGGTACTGAAGCTTTCTTT
>TRBJ1-2|-|TRBV6-5|once
CASSSPGLLNGYTF
TGTGCCAGCAGTTCTCCTGGACTTCTGAACGGCTACACCTTC
>TRBJ2-1|TRBD2|TRBV10-2|-
CASSELAGGHEQFF
TGCGCCAGCAGTGAGCTAGCGGGGGGCCATGAGCAGTTCTTC
>TRBJ2-6|TRBD1|TRBV19|few
CASSTLPGTGTGANVLTF
TGTGCCAGTAGTACACTCCCCGGGACAGGGACTGGGGCCAACGTCCTGACTTTC
>TRBJ1-2|-|TRBV2|-
CASSEGRGYGYTF
TGTGCCAGCAGTGAGGGGCGAGGCTATGGCTACACCTTC
>TRBJ2-1|TRBD2|TRBV5-4|-
CASSWGLASGEQFF
TGTGCCAGCAGCTGGGGACTAGCTTCGGGTGAGCAGTTCTTC
>TRBJ2-7|TRBD1|TRBV29-1|-
CSVEDRAGGNYEQYF
TGCAGCGTTGAAGATAGGGCAGGGGGCAACTACGAGCAGTACTTC
>TRBJ1-4|TRBD1|TRBV28|-
CASRTSGGFEKLFF
TGTGCCAGCAGAACATCAGGGGGCTTTGAAAAACTGTTTTTT
>TRBJ2-7|TRBD2|TRBV11-2|once
CASSVGRGYEQYF
TGTGCCAGCAGCGTTGGGAGGGGCTACGAGCAGTACTTC
>TRBJ1-5|TRBD1|TRBV28|-
CASYPRLGQGNQPQHF
TGTGCCAGCTACCCCCGGTTGGGACAGGGCAATCAGCCCCAGCATTTT
>TRBJ2-7|TRBD1|TRBV6-1|-
CASRRDSSYEQYF
TGTGCCAGCAGAAGGGACAGCTCCTACGAGCAGTACTTC
>TRBJ1-1|TRBD1|TRBV13|once
CASSSPGQGATEAFF
TGTGCCAGCAGCTCTCCGGGACAGGGGGCCACTGAAGCTTTCTTT
>TRBJ2-3|TRBD1|TRBV9|-
CASSVLGTDTDTQYF
TGTGCCAGCAGCGTGCTCGGGACAGATACAGATACGCAGTATTTT
>TRBJ1-4|-|TRBV5-1|-
CASSPGTPNEKLFF
TGCGCCAGCAGCCCCGGGACACCCAATGAAAAACTGTTTTTT
>TRBJ1-5|-|TRBV9|-
CASSVEGLSNQPQHF
TGTGCCAGCAGCGTAGAGGGACTTAGCAATCAGCCCCAGCATTTT